This T cell receptor (beta chain) was identified in a study of T cell repertoires in cytomegalovirus infection. Study-wide background: It was recently identified HLA-C-restricted and well-studied HLA-B-restricted CMV epitopes that the study used. Matching HLA type and CMV infection were both indicated by public TCR beta signatures.

A single record per CDR3 protein comes from TCRdb applying MiXCR to the reads. The table has tens of thousands of distinct CDR3 sequences, 24% seen once. General study findings and limits: Individuals carrying CMV plus the relevant HLA were identified by cumulative frequency of public TCR beta families. CMV-specific TCR beta clonotypes restricted by HLA-C were the ones dominating the ex vivo response.

This clonotype has only a few counts. What it binds is not known. The germline V and J ends were trimmed by 8 bases and 13 bases, with 17 bases remaining between them. The CDR3 contains 11 residues. Germline CDR1 is MNHEY and CDR2 is SMNVEV (reference sequence). This TCR came from a human donor in good health (CMV status not recorded). Some clones in this sample may be carry-over from other donors' samples. The source material was CD8+ T cells from cultured PBMCs, sampled from culture after CMV antigen stimulation. V is TRBV27 and J is TRBJ1-1; TRBD1 is a possible D gene (6 bases). This CDR3 is CASRGGTIGFF. The CDR3 DNA is TGTGCCAGCCGAGGGGGGACAATCGGTTTCTTT.